This section outlines one T cell receptor beta chain sequence together with its context. Its specificity is unknown. After isolation, RNA underwent reverse transcription to generate cDNA as the sequencing template. The data were produced by immunoSEQ multiplex PCR, yet TCRdb's version contains in-frame clones alone and is incomplete. The sample yields around 100,000 clones, just under 60% seen once. The sample originates from a study of CD8+ T cells in alopecia areata. Study details: In an open-label trial, patients got 5 to 10 mg tofacitinib twice daily. Study-level findings and limits: An increase in clonality over normal scalp was evident in lesional scalp, especially alopecia totalis/universalis. Scalp clonality and expanded CD8+ clones among the top 100 were significantly decreased by tofacitinib.

Germline V gene sequence: CDR1 SGHDT, CDR2 YYEEEE. The CDR3 is made up of 12 amino acids. The V segment lost 2 bases and the J segment 7 bases; nucleotides outside the gene matches: 2. The treatment: oral pan-JAK inhibitor, 5-10 mg twice daily. Using a FACSAria, the CD4+ and CD8+ T cells were sorted from the PBMCs. The specimen was CD8+ T cells sorted from blood, collected at approximately week 56, from a patient treated with tofacitinib. The chain combines TRBV5-6 with TRBJ1-1; TRBD1 aligns across 7 bases. The clonotype was recovered from a human donor with alopecia areata. The CDR3 sequence is CASSFQGGEAFF. DNA of the CDR3: TGTGCCAGCAGCTTCCAGGGGGGTGAAGCTTTCTTT.